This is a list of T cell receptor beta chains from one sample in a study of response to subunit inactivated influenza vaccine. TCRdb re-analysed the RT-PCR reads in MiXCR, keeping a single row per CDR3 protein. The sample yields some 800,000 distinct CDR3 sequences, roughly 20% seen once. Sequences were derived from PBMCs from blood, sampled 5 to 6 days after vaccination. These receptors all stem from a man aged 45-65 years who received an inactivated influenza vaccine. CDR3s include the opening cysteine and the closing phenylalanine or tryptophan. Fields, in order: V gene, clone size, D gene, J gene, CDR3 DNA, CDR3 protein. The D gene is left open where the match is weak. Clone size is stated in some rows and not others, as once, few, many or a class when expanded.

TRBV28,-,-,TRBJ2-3,TGTGCCAGCACCCTGCGGTGGGGGGGCCGAAGGGTGCAGTATTTT,CASTLRWGGRRVQYF
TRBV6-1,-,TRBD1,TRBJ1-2,TGTGCCAGCAGCCCCGGGACAGGGGGCGCTTGGGCCTATGGCTACACCTTC,CASSPGTGGAWAYGYTF
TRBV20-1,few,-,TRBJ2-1,TGCAGTGCAGGGAATGAGCAGTTCTTC,CSAGNEQFF
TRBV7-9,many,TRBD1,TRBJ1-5,TGTGCCAGCAGCTTGGGACAGTTGAATCAGCCCCAGCATTTT,CASSLGQLNQPQHF
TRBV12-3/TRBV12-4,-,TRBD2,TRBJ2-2,TGTGCCAGCAGTTCCTCCAGCGGGAGAGGGACCGGGGAGCTGTTTTTT,CASSSSSGRGTGELFF
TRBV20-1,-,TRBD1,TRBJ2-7,TGCAGTGCAAGGGACAGGGGGGGGATTGGGCAGTACTTC,CSARDRGGIGQYF
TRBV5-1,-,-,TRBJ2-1,TGCGCCAGCAGCTTTTTCGGTGGGGGTCGTTCCTACAATGAGCAGTTCTTC,CASSFFGGGRSYNEQFF
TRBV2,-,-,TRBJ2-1,TGTGCCAGCAGATTTACCTTACTCTCCTACAATGAGCAGTTCTTC,CASRFTLLSYNEQFF
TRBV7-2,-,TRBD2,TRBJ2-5,TGTGCCAGCAGCCCACCGCGACTAGCGGGATGGGAGACCCAGTACTTC,CASSPPRLAGWETQYF
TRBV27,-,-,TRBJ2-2,TGTGCCAGCAGTTACCTTTCGAACACCGGGGAGCTGTTTTTT,CASSYLSNTGELFF
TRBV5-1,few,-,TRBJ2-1,TGCGCCAGCAGCTTAGGGTTAGCCGCTGAGCAGTTCTTC,CASSLGLAAEQFF
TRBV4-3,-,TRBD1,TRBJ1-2,TGCGCCAGCAGCCAAGCCACAGGGGTCTATGGCTACACCTTC,CASSQATGVYGYTF
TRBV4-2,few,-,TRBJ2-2,TGTGCCAGCAGCCAAGTTTTGGACAGCACAAACACCGGGGAGCTGTTTTTT,CASSQVLDSTNTGELFF
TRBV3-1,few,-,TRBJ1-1,TGTGCCAGCAGCTACATCAACACTGAAGCTTTCTTT,CASSYINTEAFF
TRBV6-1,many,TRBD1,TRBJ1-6,TGTGCCAGCAGTCCCGCCCACGGCACAGGGGGATCACCCCTCCACTTT,CASSPAHGTGGSPLHF
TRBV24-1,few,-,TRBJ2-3,TGTGCCACCAGCGGGACTTCAGATACGCAGTATTTT,CATSGTSDTQYF
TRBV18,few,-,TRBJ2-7,TGTGCCAGCTCACCGAGGACCATCGGAGAGCAGTACTTC,CASSPRTIGEQYF
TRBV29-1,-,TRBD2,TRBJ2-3,TGCAGCGTTGAGAAAGCGGGAGGGACAGATACGCAGTATTTT,CSVEKAGGTDTQYF
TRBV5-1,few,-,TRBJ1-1,TGCGCCAGCAGCTTGGCCCCCGGACCCGGTGAAGCTTTCTTT,CASSLAPGPGEAFF
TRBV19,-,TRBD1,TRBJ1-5,TGTGCCAGTAGTATCGACTTCGGACAGGTTAGCAATCAGCCCCAGCATTTT,CASSIDFGQVSNQPQHF
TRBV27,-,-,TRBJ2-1,TGTGCCAGCAGTTTCGAGAATGAGCAGTTCTTC,CASSFENEQFF